One and the same sample provided the 22 T cell receptor beta chains below, sequenced in a study of CD8+ T cells in alopecia areata. Investigators isolated RNA and reverse transcribed it into cDNA to act as the sequencing template. Profiling relied on immunoSEQ multiplex PCR, and the TCRdb table lists in-frame clones only, not all of them. The table lists 200,000 to 250,000 clones, roughly 64% of them singletons. Treatment indicated: oral pan-JAK inhibitor, 5-10 mg twice daily. This sample comprised CD4+ T cells sorted from blood, obtained at week 4, from a patient treated with tofacitinib. The receptor source for this set is a human donor with alopecia areata.

This clone was seen a handful of times. The rearrangement joins TRBV19 to TRBJ1-2; TRBD1 matches 7 bases. The CDR3 runs 14 residues. Germline-derived CDR1 and CDR2 are LNHDA and SQIVND (reference sequence). V trimming: 3 bases; J trimming: 4 bases; junction bases outside the gene matches: 5. CDR3: CASSISGQFYGYTF. The CDR3 nucleotides read TGTGCCAGTAGTATCTCGGGACAGTTCTATGGCTACACCTTC.

The rearrangement uses TRBV7-2 and TRBJ2-3, with unresolved D. V lost 1 base, J lost 6 bases, and 14 bases lay in between. CDR3 length equals 15 residues. Germline assignment: CDR1 SGHTA and CDR2 FQGNSA. The CDR3 bases are TGTGCCAGCAGCTTAGTTGCCCCTTCGGGCGATACGCAGTATTTT. Its protein product is CASSLVAPSGDTQYF.

There are a few counts of this clone. The chain has TRBV6-5 and TRBJ1-1, with 8 bases lining up with TRBD1. The junction had 10 bases not matched to a gene; V was cut back by 6 bases and J by 10 bases. Germline V gene sequence: CDR1 MNHEY, CDR2 SVGAGI. The CDR3 has 13 amino acids. CDR3 coding DNA: TGTGCCAGCAGCCCCTCACAGGGGACAGGAGCTTTCTTT. As protein: CASSPSQGTGAFF.

The chain uses TRBV13 and TRBJ2-7; weak D call: TRBD1 (6 bases). The CDR3 covers 13 residues. V was trimmed by 6 bases and J by 5 bases, leaving 14 bases between them. The germline V gene has CDR1 PRHDT and CDR2 FYEKMQ (reference sequence). CDR3 loop: CASRRQVLHEQYF. For the CDR3, the DNA is TGTGCCAGCAGACGACAGGTACTCCACGAGCAGTACTTC.

The rearrangement links TRBV12-5 to TRBJ2-2; no clear D. CDR3 length equals 15 residues. Germline CDR1 is LGHNT and CDR2 is FRNRAP. V was cut by 8 bases and J by 0 bases, with 13 bases left in between. The CDR3 nucleotides read TGTGCTAGTACCGAGACCTCCGCGAACACCGGGGAGCTGTTTTTT. Translating gives CASTETSANTGELFF.

The chain recombines TRBV5-6 with TRBJ2-7; 8 bases are a match to TRBD1. CDR3 length: 15 residues. After removal of 2 bases from V and 7 bases from J, the junction contained 11 bases not matched to a gene. CDR1 and CDR2 from the germline V gene are SGHDT and YYEEEE. CDR3 bases: TGTGCCAGCAGCTTTGCCGGGCAGGGGGCGCTTGAGCAGTACTTC. This gives the protein CASSFAGQGALEQYF.

This chain joins TRBV6-6 and TRBJ1-2; D gene unclear. V lost 4 bases and J 0 bases, leaving 12 bases between the germline ends. This CDR3 region has 15 residues. The germline V gene has CDR1 MNHNY and CDR2 SVGAGI (reference sequence). CDR3 in DNA: TGTGCCAGCAGTTTCCTGAAGGGCCCTAACTATGGCTACACCTTC. This encodes CASSFLKGPNYGYTF.

The chain links TRBV2 to TRBJ1-2; 8 nucleotides match TRBD1. V lost 5 bases, J lost 4 bases, and 6 bases stayed unmatched. This CDR3 has 14 amino acids. Germline V gene data show CDR1 as SNHLY and CDR2 as FYNNEI. The CDR3 DNA reads TGTGCCAGCAGTTACGACAGGGGCCTCTATGGCTACACCTTC. This gives the protein CASSYDRGLYGYTF.

A few counts support this clone. The chain employs TRBV30 and TRBJ2-3, with TRBD2 identical over 8 bases. V lost 2 bases to trimming and J lost 4 bases; unmatched junction nucleotides: 11. Germline V gene lookup returns CDR1 GTSNPN and CDR2 SVGIG (reference sequence). The CDR3 runs 16 residues. The CDR3 sequence is CAWSPGLAPGSDTQYF. The CDR3 DNA follows: TGTGCCTGGAGTCCCGGACTAGCCCCGGGCTCAGATACGCAGTATTTT. Full variable domain (remainder filled in from reference TRBV30 and TRBJ2-3): SQTIHQWPATLVQPVGSPLSLECTVEGTSNPNLYWYRQAAGRGLQLLFYSVGIGQISSEVPQNLSASRPQDRQFILSSKKLLLSDSGFYLCAWSPGLAPGSDTQYFGPGTRLTVL.

The chain is built from TRBV30 and TRBJ1-5; D might be TRBD1 (6 bases). Germline CDR1 reads GTSNPN; CDR2 reads SVGIG (reference sequence). V was pared by 2 bases and J by 0 bases, with 8 bases between. The CDR3 spans 14 residues. The CDR3 nucleotides are TGTGCCTGGAGTATGACAGGTAGCAATCAGCCCCAGCATTTT. Its protein product is CAWSMTGSNQPQHF.

The CDR3: CASSLDLGFGGYTF. In DNA, the CDR3 is TGTGCCAGCAGCTTAGATTTGGGGTTCGGTGGCTACACCTTC. The chain is built from TRBV7-9 and TRBJ1-2; D is ambiguous. Germline CDR1 and CDR2: SEHNR and FQNEAQ (reference sequence). The germline V and J ends were trimmed by 1 base and 7 bases, with 13 bases remaining between them. The length of the CDR3 is 14 residues.

The V and J genes are TRBV14 and TRBJ2-7; D might be TRBD1 (5 bases). CDR1 SGHDN and CDR2 FVKESK come from the germline V gene. CDR3 length: 15 residues. Trimming removed 0 bases from V and 1 base from J, with 10 bases in between. CDR3 in DNA: TGTGCCAGCAGCCAAGATTTTGACAGATCCTACGAGCAGTACTTC. Residues: CASSQDFDRSYEQYF.

The chain employs TRBV20-1 and TRBJ1-2; D may be TRBD1 (5 bases). Trimming took off 4 bases at V and 2 bases at J, with 5 bases between the two ends. Per germline, CDR1 DFQATT and CDR2 SNEGSKA (reference sequence). The CDR3 consists of 11 residues. CDR3 protein: CSATGNYGYTF. CDR3 sequence (DNA): TGCAGTGCTACAGGGAACTATGGCTACACCTTC.

The rearrangement links TRBV7-8 to TRBJ2-1; D is undetermined. The ends were cut back, 0 bases at V and 6 bases at J, with 18 bases in the middle. The CDR3 has 17 residues. Germline V lookup: CDR1 SGHVS, CDR2 FQNEAQ. The CDR3 loop reads CASSLARLTRKGNEQFF. CDR3 sequence (DNA): TGTGCCAGCAGCTTAGCGAGGCTCACCAGGAAGGGCAATGAGCAGTTCTTC.

This clone showed up just a few times. The chain is built from TRBV4-3 and TRBJ2-5; 11 positions match TRBD2. In germline, CDR1 is LGHNA, CDR2 YSLEER. The CDR3 has 17 residues. V lost 1 base, J lost 6 bases, and 10 bases stayed unmatched. CDR3 sequence (DNA): TGCGCCAGCAGCCAAGTACCGGGACTAGCGGTATTGAAGACCCAGTACTTC. Amino acids: CASSQVPGLAVLKTQYF.

This chain links TRBV29-1 with TRBJ1-2; a possible D gene is TRBD1 (5 bases). This CDR3 is built from 14 residues. CDR1 and CDR2 from the germline V gene are SQVTM and ANQGSEA. Trimming removed 3 bases at V and 8 bases at J, with 19 bases between. The CDR3 protein is CSVDTSGGAGGYTF. The CDR3 bases are TGCAGCGTTGATACCTCTGGAGGGGCCGGGGGCTACACCTTC.

The V gene is TRBV20-1, the J gene TRBJ1-1; D is ambiguous. With 0 bases removed from V and 13 bases from J, the gap between germline ends came to 12 bases. The V gene's germline CDR1 is DFQATT and CDR2 SNEGSKA (reference sequence). CDR3 length: 11 amino acids. Here the CDR3 reads CSARDPRRVFF. The CDR3 DNA sequence: TGCAGTGCTAGAGACCCTAGGCGGGTTTTCTTT.

The genes are TRBV30 and TRBJ1-5; D call uncertain. The CDR3 has 17 amino acids. CDR1 and CDR2 from the germline V gene are GTSNPN and SVGIG (reference sequence). V lost 4 bases and J lost 0, with 19 bases in between. The CDR3, as DNA: TGTGCCTGGACCCCGGGAACAGTCAGTAATAGCAATCAGCCCCAGCATTTT. It yields the protein CAWTPGTVSNSNQPQHF.

This chain joins TRBV6-5 and TRBJ1-2, with D maybe TRBD1 (5 bases). This CDR3 contains 14 residues. V was shortened by 0 bases and J by 7 bases, with 12 bases between the two germline ends. Germline CDR1 is MNHEY and CDR2 is SVGAGI. The chain's CDR3 is CASSYSSFGGGYTF. DNA for the CDR3: TGTGCCAGCAGTTACTCGAGTTTCGGGGGTGGCTACACCTTC.

The chain has TRBV6-5 and TRBJ2-3, with a weak D call TRBD2 (6 bases). Trimming took off 4 bases at V and 0 bases at J, with 8 bases between the two ends. Germline-derived CDR1 and CDR2 are MNHEY and SVGAGI. This CDR3 has 14 amino acids. The CDR3 region is CASSWRGSTDTQYF. DNA of the CDR3: TGTGCCAGCAGTTGGCGGGGAAGCACAGATACGCAGTATTTT.

The CDR3, as DNA: TGTGCCAGCAGTTACCCGCCGGGGAGGGGAGATGATGGCTACACCTTC. This codes for CASSYPPGRGDDGYTF. V gene TRBV6-6 combines with J gene TRBJ1-2, with TRBD1 as a possible D gene (5 bases). The V end was cut by 2 bases, the J end by 6 bases, with 19 bases between. Germline-derived CDR1 and CDR2 are MNHNY and SVGAGI (reference sequence). This CDR3 is built from 16 residues.

This clone was found a few times. The chain combines TRBV7-2 with TRBJ2-7; 8 bases line up with TRBD1. V shed 4 bases, J shed 6 bases, and the junction held 5 bases outside the gene matches. CDR1 is SGHTA and CDR2 is FQGNSA in the germline V gene. The CDR3 spans 13 residues. CDR3 loop: CASSSMDRAEQYF. The DNA for the CDR3 is TGTGCCAGCAGCTCGATGGACAGGGCCGAGCAGTACTTC.